This record looks at one T cell receptor beta chain sequence and its context. Sequencing was performed with immunoSEQ multiplex PCR; in TCRdb, only in-frame clones are kept and a portion is missing. The table includes under 2,500,000 clones, 90% to 97% detected once. The data are from a study of shared clonotypes between healthy human individuals. The CDR3 is 13 residues long. Germline V CDR1 and CDR2: MNHEY, SVGAGI. Trimming stripped 5 bases from V and 0 bases from J, with 5 bases between. The clonotype was recovered from a man younger than 30 in good health. The sequenced material came from naive CD4+ T cells sorted from blood. Subset of the sample: CD45RA+ positively selected. This rearrangement joins TRBV6-5 to TRBJ2-1; no firm D call. The DNA for the CDR3 is TGTGCCAGCAGTCGGGTCTCCTACAATGAGCAGTTCTTC. Translating gives CASSRVSYNEQFF.